This TCR beta chain was profiled in a study of blood T cell repertoires in COVID-19. As for the study in general: Sites across the United States, Italy and Spain contributed samples from acute and convalescent COVID-19.

Authors' methods: Reference gene primers were amplified, and this amplification served to estimate nucleated cell counts. Produced via immunoSEQ multiplex PCR; TCRdb's table is partial and in-frame only. The DNA was the basis for D and trimming; V, J and clone size are from that table. Among about 300,000 clones listed, roughly 82% were seen once. A note on this clone: This sample includes further DNA sequences coding for the same CDR3.

This receptor was obtained from a woman aged 45-65 years with acute or convalescent COVID-19. The source material was peripheral blood.

The CDR3, as DNA: TGTGCCTGGAGCCTTAACTCTGGAAACACCATATATTTT. Residues: CAWSLNSGNTIYF. The V and J genes are TRBV30 and TRBJ1-3; no firm D call. The V gene's germline CDR1 is GTSNPN and CDR2 SVGIG (reference sequence). There are 13 residues in the CDR3. V shed 3 bases and J shed 0 bases, with 6 bases lying between them.